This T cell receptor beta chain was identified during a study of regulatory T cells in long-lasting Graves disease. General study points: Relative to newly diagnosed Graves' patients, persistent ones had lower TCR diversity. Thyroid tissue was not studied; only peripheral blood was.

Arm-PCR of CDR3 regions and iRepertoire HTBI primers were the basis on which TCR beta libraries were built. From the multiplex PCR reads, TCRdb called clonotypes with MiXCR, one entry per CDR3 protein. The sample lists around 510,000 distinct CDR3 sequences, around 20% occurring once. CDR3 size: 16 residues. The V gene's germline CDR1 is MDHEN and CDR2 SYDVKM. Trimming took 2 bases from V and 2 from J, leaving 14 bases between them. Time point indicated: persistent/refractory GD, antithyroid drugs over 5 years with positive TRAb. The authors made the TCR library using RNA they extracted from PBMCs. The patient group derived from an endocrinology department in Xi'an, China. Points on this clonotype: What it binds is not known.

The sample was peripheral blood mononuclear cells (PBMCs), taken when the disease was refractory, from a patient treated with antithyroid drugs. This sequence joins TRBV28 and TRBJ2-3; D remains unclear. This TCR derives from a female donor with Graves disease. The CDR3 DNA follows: TGTGCCAGCAGTTTAGGCCTCAACCGCCCCACAGATACGCAGTATTTT. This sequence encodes CASSLGLNRPTDTQYF.